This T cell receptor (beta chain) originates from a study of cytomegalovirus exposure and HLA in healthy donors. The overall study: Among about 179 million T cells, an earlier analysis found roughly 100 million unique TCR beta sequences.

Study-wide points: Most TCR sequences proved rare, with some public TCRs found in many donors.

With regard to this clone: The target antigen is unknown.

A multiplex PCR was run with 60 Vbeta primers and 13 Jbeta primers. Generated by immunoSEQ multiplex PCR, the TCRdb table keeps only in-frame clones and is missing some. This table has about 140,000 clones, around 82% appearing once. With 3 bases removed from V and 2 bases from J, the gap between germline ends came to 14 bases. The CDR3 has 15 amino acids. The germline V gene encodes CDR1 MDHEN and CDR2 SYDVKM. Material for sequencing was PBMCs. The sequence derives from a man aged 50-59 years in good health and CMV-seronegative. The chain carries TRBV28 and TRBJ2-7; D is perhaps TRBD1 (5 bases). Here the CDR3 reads CASSFPDTTTYEQYF. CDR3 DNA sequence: TGTGCCAGCAGTTTCCCGGACACGACGACCTACGAGCAGTACTTC.